The rows below give T cell receptor beta chains drawn from one sample of a study of OX40 agonist ivuxolimab in advanced cancers. Sequencing was performed with immunoSEQ multiplex PCR; in TCRdb, only in-frame clones are kept and a portion is missing. Here the sample spans fewer than 85,000 clones, around nine tenths being singletons. The source material was CD4+ or CD8+ T cells sorted from blood, sampled in a trial of the OX40 agonist ivuxolimab. These receptors all come from an adult with an advanced solid tumor such as melanoma, head and neck, liver or kidney cancer. The CDR3 runs from the conserved cysteine through the conserved F or W. The D gene is left open where the match is weak. Clone size is given for some rows only: seen once, a few or many times, or a class if the clone is expanded.

j_call	v_call	clone_size	d_call	cdr3_aa	cdr3_nt
TRBJ2-1	TRBV6-1	NA	TRBD2	CASSEGAGGFGNEQFF	TGTGCCAGCAGTGAAGGAGCGGGAGGGTTTGGCAATGAGCAGTTCTTC
TRBJ2-6	TRBV15	once	NA	CATSRDFVDIGSGANVLTF	TGTGCCACCAGCAGAGACTTTGTGGACATCGGCTCTGGGGCCAACGTCCTGACTTTC
TRBJ2-5	TRBV4-3	NA	NA	CASSQAKGTTRATQYF	TGCGCCAGCAGCCAAGCCAAGGGGACAACCAGGGCTACCCAGTACTTC
TRBJ1-1	TRBV19	NA	NA	CASSIAAGFGTEAFF	TGTGCCAGTAGTATTGCAGCAGGGTTCGGGACTGAAGCTTTCTTT
TRBJ2-7	TRBV28	NA	TRBD1	CASRTGGASSYEQYF	TGTGCCAGCAGGACAGGGGGCGCCAGCTCCTACGAGCAGTACTTC
TRBJ2-5	TRBV2	NA	NA	CASTIAYQETQYF	TGTGCCAGCACGATCGCCTACCAAGAGACCCAGTACTTC
TRBJ2-5	TRBV7-2	few	TRBD2	CASSSSRTSGYQYF	TGTGCCAGCAGCTCCTCCCGGACTAGCGGATACCAGTACTTC
TRBJ2-2	TRBV28	NA	NA	CASSPPGPNTGELFF	TGTGCCAGCAGTCCCCCAGGACCAAACACCGGGGAGCTGTTTTTT
TRBJ1-5	TRBV19	NA	TRBD1	CASSGRQGDSSQHF	TGTGCCAGTAGTGGTCGACAGGGCGATTCTTCCCAGCATTTT
TRBJ1-1	TRBV27	NA	NA	CASSYNPGLNTEAFF	TGTGCCAGCAGTTATAATCCGGGATTGAACACTGAAGCTTTCTTT
TRBJ2-1	TRBV4-3	NA	NA	CASSQRFISRMYNEQFF	TGCGCCAGCAGCCAACGATTCATCAGTAGAATGTATAATGAGCAGTTCTTC
TRBJ1-2	TRBV7-2	NA	TRBD1	CASSYRGGASYGYTF	TGTGCCAGCAGCTACCGAGGGGGCGCAAGCTATGGCTACACCTTC
TRBJ2-2	TRBV4-3	NA	TRBD2	CASSQEPSGYTGELFF	TGCGCCAGCAGCCAAGAGCCTAGCGGATACACCGGGGAGCTGTTTTTT
TRBJ2-7	TRBV27	NA	TRBD2	CASSSRLAGGLLRYEQYF	TGTGCCAGCAGTTCCCGACTAGCGGGAGGTCTTCTCCGCTACGAGCAGTACTTC
TRBJ1-1	TRBV2	NA	NA	CASSGRRNTEAFF	TGTGCCAGCAGTGGGCGGAGGAACACTGAAGCTTTCTTT
TRBJ2-3	TRBV4-2	once	TRBD2	CASSQEARGLAASTDTQYF	TGTGCCAGCAGCCAGGAAGCTCGGGGACTAGCGGCAAGCACAGATACGCAGTATTTT
TRBJ2-1	TRBV5-1	NA	NA	CASSLNVRNEQFF	TGCGCCAGCAGCCTCAACGTGAGGAATGAGCAGTTCTTC
TRBJ1-2	TRBV27	NA	TRBD1	CASSLLQGASRDYGYTF	TGTGCCAGCAGTTTATTACAGGGGGCGTCGAGAGACTATGGCTACACCTTC
TRBJ1-4	TRBV4-2	NA	NA	CASSQGFSRQPNEKLFF	TGTGCCAGCAGCCAAGGATTTTCTAGGCAACCTAATGAAAAACTGTTTTTT
TRBJ2-7	TRBV7-9	NA	TRBD2	CASSLERTSTEQYF	TGTGCCAGCAGCTTAGAGCGGACTAGTACGGAGCAGTACTTC
TRBJ1-5	TRBV27	once	TRBD1	CATSERTGGDGQPQHF	TGTGCCACCTCGGAAAGGACAGGGGGCGACGGCCAGCCCCAGCATTTT
TRBJ2-1	TRBV19	NA	NA	CASSLSSGLSYNEQFF	TGTGCCAGTAGCCTATCGAGCGGGTTATCCTACAATGAGCAGTTCTTC
TRBJ1-2	TRBV25-1	NA	NA	CASSEYDRTGYTF	TGTGCCAGCAGTGAATATGACAGGACCGGCTACACCTTC
TRBJ1-5	TRBV11-1	NA	NA	CASSFGQNQPQHF	TGTGCCAGCAGCTTTGGTCAGAATCAGCCCCAGCATTTT
TRBJ2-7	TRBV28	NA	NA	CASNQGSYEQYF	TGTGCCAGCAACCAGGGATCCTACGAGCAGTACTTC
TRBJ2-1	TRBV19	NA	TRBD2	CASSIVGGRARRNEQFF	TGTGCCAGTAGTATCGTTGGTGGGAGGGCCAGAAGGAATGAGCAGTTCTTC
TRBJ2-7	TRBV11-2	NA	TRBD1	CASGTGVEQYF	TGTGCCAGCGGGACAGGGGTGGAGCAGTACTTC
TRBJ1-3	TRBV6-1	once	NA	CASSDTAGGNTIYF	TGTGCCAGCAGTGACACGGCTGGTGGAAACACCATATATTTT
TRBJ2-7	TRBV18	NA	TRBD1	CASSRDRGYEQYF	TGTGCCAGCTCGCGGGACAGGGGCTACGAGCAGTACTTC
TRBJ2-7	TRBV6-5	NA	NA	CASSSGQPPYEQYF	TGTGCCAGCAGCTCCGGACAGCCACCCTACGAGCAGTACTTC
TRBJ2-5	TRBV18	NA	NA	CASSPFAGPKEETQYF	TGTGCCAGCTCACCATTTGCGGGACCGAAAGAAGAGACCCAGTACTTC
TRBJ1-4	TRBV4-2	NA	NA	CASSQGGGGSENEKLFF	TGTGCCAGCAGCCAAGGAGGAGGGGGTTCAGAAAATGAAAAACTGTTTTTT
TRBJ2-5	TRBV27	NA	NA	CASSTLTGAQETQYF	TGTGCCAGCAGTACGTTGACAGGTGCCCAAGAGACCCAGTACTTC
TRBJ2-3	TRBV7-9	NA	TRBD2	CASSLESSGGHTQYF	TGTGCCAGCAGCTTAGAATCTAGCGGGGGCCATACGCAGTATTTT
TRBJ1-5	TRBV28	NA	NA	CASREGRRSGQPQHF	TGTGCCAGCAGAGAGGGACGGAGGTCTGGACAGCCCCAGCATTTT
TRBJ2-1	TRBV4-3	NA	NA	CASSQEWVADSEQFF	TGCGCCAGCAGCCAAGAATGGGTCGCGGACAGTGAGCAGTTCTTC
TRBJ1-1	TRBV28	NA	NA	CASSSRRTIEAFF	TGTGCCAGCAGTTCGCGCCGGACGATTGAAGCTTTCTTT
TRBJ1-4	TRBV7-2	NA	NA	CASRRGGGIEELFF	TGTGCCAGCAGACGGGGGGGTGGAATCGAAGAACTGTTTTTT
TRBJ2-3	TRBV5-1	NA	TRBD2	CASSMGLAEPDTQYF	TGCGCCAGCAGCATGGGACTAGCAGAGCCAGATACGCAGTATTTT
TRBJ2-2	TRBV6-6	NA	NA	CASTLGSTGGELFF	TGTGCCAGCACTTTGGGATCAACCGGCGGGGAGCTGTTTTTT
TRBJ2-1	TRBV18	once	TRBD2	CASSQRLAGNNEQFF	TGTGCCAGCTCCCAGAGACTAGCGGGAAACAATGAGCAGTTCTTC
TRBJ1-5	TRBV5-5	once	NA	CASSLAGPGNQPQHF	TGTGCCAGCAGCTTGGCAGGGCCCGGCAATCAGCCCCAGCATTTT
TRBJ1-5	TRBV6-5	NA	TRBD1	CASRNTGTDHQPQHF	TGTGCCAGCAGAAACACCGGGACAGATCATCAGCCCCAGCATTTT
TRBJ1-5	TRBV28	NA	NA	CASRPRAFRQPQHF	TGTGCCAGCAGACCTCGGGCATTCCGTCAGCCCCAGCATTTT
TRBJ2-1	TRBV7-9	medium-sized	NA	CAGGPSYNEQFF	TGTGCCGGGGGGCCTAGCTACAATGAGCAGTTCTTC
TRBJ2-7	TRBV7-3	NA	NA	CASSLGGDSNEQYF	TGTGCCAGCAGCTTAGGGGGAGATTCTAACGAGCAGTACTTC
TRBJ2-7	TRBV11-2	NA	NA	CASSLGVEQYF	TGTGCCAGCAGCTTAGGAGTAGAGCAGTACTTC
TRBJ1-3	TRBV18	NA	NA	CASSPSGFNTIYF	TGTGCCAGCTCACCATCAGGGTTCAACACCATATATTTT
TRBJ2-2	TRBV5-1	NA	TRBD2	CASSEELAGTGELFF	TGCGCCAGCTCCGAGGAGCTAGCGGGAACCGGGGAGCTGTTTTTT
TRBJ1-5	TRBV5-1	NA	NA	CASSLEVLGTNQPQHF	TGCGCCAGCAGCTTGGAGGTCTTGGGGACGAATCAGCCCCAGCATTTT
TRBJ2-2	TRBV4-2	NA	NA	CASSQAGTAGELFF	TGTGCCAGCAGCCAAGCCGGGACGGCCGGGGAGCTGTTTTTT
TRBJ2-3	TRBV4-1	NA	NA	CASSQGGREFITDTQYF	TGCGCCAGCAGCCAAGGTGGACGGGAGTTCATCACAGATACGCAGTATTTT
TRBJ2-2	TRBV5-4	NA	NA	CAGSVGGLTGELFF	TGTGCCGGGTCCGTTGGGGGCCTCACCGGGGAGCTGTTTTTT
TRBJ2-1	TRBV9	NA	TRBD2	CASSVDTSAYNEQFF	TGTGCCAGCAGCGTAGATACTAGCGCGTACAATGAGCAGTTCTTC
TRBJ2-1	TRBV19	once	TRBD2	CASSPWGLAGYNEQFF	TGTGCCAGTAGTCCGTGGGGACTAGCGGGCTACAATGAGCAGTTCTTC
TRBJ1-5	TRBV30	NA	TRBD1	CAWSTGGNQPQHF	TGTGCCTGGAGTACAGGGGGCAATCAGCCCCAGCATTTT